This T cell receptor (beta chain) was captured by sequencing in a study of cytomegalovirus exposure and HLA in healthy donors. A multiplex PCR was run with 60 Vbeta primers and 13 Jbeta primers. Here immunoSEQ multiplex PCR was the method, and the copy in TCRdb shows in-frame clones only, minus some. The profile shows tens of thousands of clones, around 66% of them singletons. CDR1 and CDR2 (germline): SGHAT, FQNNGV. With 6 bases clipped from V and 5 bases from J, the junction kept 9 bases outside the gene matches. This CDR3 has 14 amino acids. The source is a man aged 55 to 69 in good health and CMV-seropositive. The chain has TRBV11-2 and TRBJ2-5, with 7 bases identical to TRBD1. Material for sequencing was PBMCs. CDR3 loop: CASRNTGARETQYF. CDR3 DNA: TGTGCCAGCAGGAATACAGGGGCCAGGGAGACCCAGTACTTC.